This TCR beta chain stems from a study of regulatory T cells in long-lasting Graves disease (dated by TCRdb to about 2021). Some background on the complete study: Newly diagnosed Graves' disease patients had taken antithyroid drugs for less than 3 months. A total of about 33 samples underwent TCR sequencing, from about 13 patients with persistent Graves' disease and approximately 20 patients with newly diagnosed Graves' disease. The study took place in China and was registered as a clinical trial. Persistent Graves' disease patients were compared with newly diagnosed Graves' disease patients by peripheral blood TCR sequencing and RNA sequencing. The research as a whole found: Persistent disease showed preferential use of TRBV28, TRBJ1-2 and TRBJ2-5, whereas newly diagnosed disease favored TRBV20-1 and TRBJ2-1. Because the primary lesion, thyroid tissue, could not be accessed, the study looked at peripheral blood alone. Patients with persistent disease shared more public clonotypes (over 2,500) than newly diagnosed patients did (966). Sequencing and analysis were limited to the TCR beta chain. Persistent Graves' disease patients showed lower TCR Shannon entropy and fewer highly expanded clones than newly diagnosed patients, suggesting clonal expansion. The authors noted that the small sample size was a limitation that may lower accuracy.

At least ten counts were recorded for this clonotype. Its antigen has not been determined. Base qualities were left out, and no much larger clone turns up one base away. Receptor libraries were prepared by multiplex PCR. The data were produced on an Illumina HiSeq 4000. To build TCR beta libraries, CDR3 regions were amplified by Arm-PCR using iRepertoire HTBI primers. Before sequencing, the PCR products went through gel purification. Turning to the authors' computational methods: A total of 62 TRBV and 14 TRBJ segments were identified across samples and were used for gene usage analysis of CDR3 amino acid clonotypes. COPE and FqMerger were used to merge the filtered high-quality paired reads into contigs. BLAST was used to align contigs to IMGT TRBV, TRBD and TRBJ reference genes, and CDR3 was defined according to IMGT. Any clonotype with a frequency above 0.1% was counted as a highly expanded clone. Shannon entropy served as the measure of repertoire diversity, while the Gini coefficient captured V-J evenness. A clonotype was considered public if more than one individual shared it. TCRdb trimmed the raw reads at Q25, called clones with MiXCR and kept productive beta chains. All rows with the same CDR3 protein become a single entry with the most common DNA and genes. The V and J calls, along with clone size, are taken from TCRdb and not from the paper's own processing. Across this sample there are approximately 350,000 distinct CDR3 sequences, with about 11% seen only once. Approximately 17% of the sample is in the top ten clones.

In light of the paper, this sample's time point label describes: newly diagnosed GD, antithyroid drugs for less than 3 months. For both TCR sequencing and RNA sequencing, RNA was extracted from PBMCs in TRIzol. The diagnosis of Graves' disease followed American Thyroid Association guidelines. The patients came from an endocrinology department in Xi'an, China. Each patient gave approximately 10 milliliters of peripheral blood, collected in an EDTA anticoagulant tube. Ficoll Paque Plus density gradient separation was used to isolate PBMCs, and no further T cell sorting was performed. An Agilent 2100 Bioanalyzer and agarose gel were used to assess RNA quality, and a NanoDrop 2000 was used to measure RNA concentration. Reading from cysteine to phenylalanine, the CDR3 counts 13 amino acids. Here the CDR3 DNA is all that survives: 39 bases in frame from base 1. The germline V gene provides CDR1 LGHNA and CDR2 YNFKEQ. V gives up 8 bases and J gives up 4 bases, and the segment between their germline ends measures 14 bases.

A further study also used this sample, focusing on T cells in Graves' hyperthyroidism and ophthalmopathy. From that second study: Stable Graves' hyperthyroidism was defined as the absence of progression to ophthalmopathy over 18 months of follow-up. The hyperthyroidism patients were between 18 and 65 years old and newly diagnosed, with a disease duration of less than 2 months. Any patient with an uncontrolled infection, another autoimmune disease, pregnancy or lactation was excluded. Diagnoses were based on clinical symptoms, serum thyroxine and TRAb, thyroid ultrasound and orbital computed tomography. A first-round RT-PCR of the TCR CDR3 used the HTBI primer set with the Qiagen OneStep RT-PCR kit. Most expanded thyroid clonotypes (frequency above 0.001) were also detected in blood, suggesting blood repertoires may reflect thyroid immune responses. Ophthalmopathy was separated from stable hyperthyroidism by a 13 V-J signature model, with just over 85% sensitivity and approximately 81% specificity obtained in cross-validation and 80%/75% obtained in testing. In validation, the model predicted progression to ophthalmopathy a median of about 6.5 months before onset, with approximately 71% sensitivity and 72.22% specificity. A discovery cohort of around 100 patients, 43 with Graves' ophthalmopathy and over 55 with stable Graves' hyperthyroidism, was used to find distinguishing TCR V-J signatures. Whether ophthalmopathy could be predicted prospectively was tested in an independent validation cohort made up of 18 to 20 hyperthyroidism patients plus 17 patients who later progressed to ophthalmopathy. The roughly 91 discovery patients were randomly divided into training and test sets at a 7:3 ratio. The study also compared thyroid tissue and blood T-cell repertoires from about 6 Graves' hyperthyroidism patients. Once sampling was done, hyperthyroidism patients were given methimazole at a starting dose of 30 mg daily, whereas ophthalmopathy patients were given high-dose intravenous methylprednisolone. The libraries were constructed in a second round of multiplex PCR and then size-selected and purified. The libraries were sequenced on an Illumina HiSeq2000 using paired-end 100 bp reads. SOAPnuke was used to process the raw data, with reads discarded if the reads contained adapters or uncalled bases, had a mean Phred below 15, or lacked an exact constant-primer or identifier match. High-quality paired reads were merged using COPE v1.2.5, and each unique nucleotide sequence was defined as a clonotype. MiTCR v1.1 was used to align the clonotypes against IMGT TRBV, TRBD and TRBJ reference segments. Only V-J combinations with frequency above 0.0001, covering roughly 99% of repertoires, were analysed. The TCS score was defined as the ratio of F50 (clonal expansion) to E x V (chaos), calculated using BLOSUM62-based TCRdist between CDR3 peptides within each V-J. Welch's t-statistics and random forest reduced roughly 540 V-J features to roughly 13, which were used in a naive Bayes classifier (R e1071). Sample size was not statistically predetermined, and blinding of investigators to group allocation was not performed. TCR Vbeta CDR3 sequencing of 135 peripheral blood samples (about 45 ophthalmopathy, about 80 hyperthyroidism and 17 progressor patients) is reported in the paper.

The sample here was peripheral blood mononuclear cells (PBMCs), taken at new diagnosis, from a patient treated with antithyroid drugs. The chain is made from TRBV4-2 and TRBJ1-1; TRBD1 might be the D gene, on 5 matching bases. This TCR was sampled from a woman aged 18-35 years with Graves disease. Donor details come from another sample of the same person, matched by shared clones. CDR3 sequence: CASGTGGGTEAFF. The nucleotide sequence is TGTGCCAGCGGGACCGGGGGGGGCACTGAAGCTTTCTTT.